A selection of T cell receptor beta chains follows, all from one sample in a study of cytomegalovirus exposure and HLA in healthy donors. Data came from immunoSEQ multiplex PCR; TCRdb stores just in-frame clones and leaves some out. The sample lists 150,000 to 200,000 clones, approximately 84% occurring once. Sequencing was performed on PBMCs. The receptor set was obtained from a woman in her twenties or thirties in good health and CMV-seropositive. Each CDR3 is given with its conserved first and last residue. A D gene is named only where the DNA matches it firmly. Clone size is given for some rows only: seen once, a few or many times, or a class if the clone is expanded.

.	TRBV7-6	19	TRBJ2-5	.	CASSLVPNLGQPGDLSQYF	TGTGCCAGCAGCTTAGTTCCCAACCTCGGACAGCCTGGAGATTTGTCCCAGTACTTC
.	TRBV18	14	TRBJ2-7	.	CASSPMGPSYEQYF	TGTGCCAGCTCACCAATGGGGCCGTCCTACGAGCAGTACTTC
.	TRBV20-1	11	TRBJ1-1	.	CSADARSGAFF	TGCAGTGCGGATGCACGGTCGGGAGCTTTCTTT
.	TRBV5-1	18	TRBJ2-7	.	CASSPWPPTGDTYYEQYF	TGCGCCAGCAGCCCCTGGCCCCCGACAGGCGATACATACTACGAGCAGTACTTC
TRBD1	TRBV5-1	13	TRBJ1-4	.	CASSLTTGSKLFF	TGCGCCAGCAGCTTAACGACAGGGAGTAAACTGTTTTTT
.	TRBV29-1	13	TRBJ2-3	once	CSVDRHYTDTQYF	TGCAGCGTGGACAGACATTACACAGATACGCAGTATTTT
.	TRBV4-1	12	TRBJ1-1	many	CASSQEGGEAFF	TGCGCCAGCAGCCAGGAAGGCGGGGAAGCTTTCTTT
.	TRBV6-5	15	TRBJ1-1	.	CASRHLPRGNTEAFF	TGTGCCAGCAGGCACCTACCAAGAGGGAACACTGAAGCTTTCTTT
TRBD1	TRBV27	14	TRBJ1-5	.	CASSLSRGQQPQHF	TGTGCCAGCAGTTTATCGAGGGGGCAGCAGCCCCAGCATTTT
.	TRBV7-9	14	TRBJ1-1	few	CASLLGQPNTEAFF	TGTGCCAGCCTTCTTGGACAGCCGAACACTGAAGCTTTCTTT
.	TRBV19	13	TRBJ2-5	.	CASSMGRQETQYF	TGTGCCAGTAGTATGGGCAGGCAAGAGACCCAGTACTTC
TRBD2	TRBV2	18	TRBJ2-1	.	CASSGLSLAERAYNEQFF	TGTGCCAGCAGCGGTCTTTCGCTAGCGGAGAGGGCATACAATGAGCAGTTCTTC
TRBD1	TRBV25-1	14	TRBJ2-7	once	CASSDPGGYYEQYF	TGTGCCAGCAGCGACCCAGGGGGCTACTACGAGCAGTACTTC
.	TRBV29-1	12	TRBJ2-3	few	CSVVPGADTQYF	TGCAGCGTTGTCCCCGGGGCAGATACGCAGTATTTT
TRBD2	TRBV19	17	TRBJ2-3	.	CASKRLAGVQSTDTQYF	TGTGCCAGTAAGAGACTAGCGGGAGTTCAGAGCACAGATACGCAGTATTTT
.	TRBV28	11	TRBJ1-1	once	CASNLDGGAFF	TGTGCCAGCAACCTCGACGGAGGAGCTTTCTTT
TRBD2	TRBV11-2	16	TRBJ2-7	.	CASSLGLREGRYEQYF	TGTGCCAGCAGCTTAGGTCTCAGGGAGGGCCGGTACGAGCAGTACTTC
TRBD1	TRBV7-9	16	TRBJ2-5	.	CASSVWTGGSKETQYF	TGTGCCAGCAGCGTCTGGACAGGGGGTAGTAAAGAGACCCAGTACTTC
.	TRBV28	14	TRBJ2-7	.	CASSPQGSGYEQYF	TGTGCCAGCAGTCCTCAGGGGAGTGGGTACGAGCAGTACTTC
.	TRBV19	15	TRBJ2-4	.	CASSIQSLAKNIQYF	TGTGCCAGTAGTATCCAGTCCCTAGCCAAAAACATTCAGTACTTC
TRBD2	TRBV7-9	16	TRBJ2-5	.	CASSLGTSGRAETQYF	TGTGCCAGCAGCTTAGGGACTAGCGGGAGGGCAGAGACCCAGTACTTC
.	TRBV4-2	14	TRBJ2-1	.	CASSQSRGLSEQFF	TGTGCCAGCAGCCAATCGAGGGGGTTAAGTGAGCAGTTCTTC
.	TRBV10-3	13	TRBJ2-3	.	CAVERERTDTQYF	TGTGCCGTCGAACGGGAGCGCACAGATACGCAGTATTTT
.	TRBV6-1	13	TRBJ2-7	.	CATPPRDSYEQYF	TGTGCCACCCCCCCCCGGGACTCCTACGAGCAGTACTTC
.	TRBV2	14	TRBJ1-1	.	CASSESTGNTEAFF	TGTGCCAGCAGTGAATCAACAGGGAACACTGAAGCTTTCTTT
TRBD1	TRBV5-1	17	TRBJ2-2	once	CASSLVGQGPNTGELFF	TGCGCCAGCAGCTTGGTAGGACAGGGGCCGAACACCGGGGAGCTGTTTTTT
.	TRBV7-9	13	TRBJ2-7	.	CASSPEDSDEQYF	TGTGCCAGCAGCCCCGAGGACAGCGACGAGCAGTACTTC
TRBD2	TRBV6-5	14	TRBJ2-5	few	CASSLAGRAETQYF	TGTGCCAGCAGTCTAGCGGGACGGGCTGAGACCCAGTACTTC
.	TRBV2	15	TRBJ2-1	.	CASKIPGFQGNEQFF	TGTGCCAGCAAGATTCCAGGCTTCCAGGGAAATGAGCAGTTCTTC
.	TRBV4-1	15	TRBJ1-5	.	CASSLSGGGNQPQHF	TGCGCCAGCAGCCTCTCGGGAGGGGGCAATCAGCCCCAGCATTTT
TRBD1	TRBV5-6	18	TRBJ2-6	.	CASSLVDRAEPGANVLTF	TGTGCCAGCAGCTTGGTCGACAGGGCGGAACCTGGGGCCAACGTCCTGACTTTC
.	TRBV7-6	14	TRBJ1-5	once	CASSQDGGNQPQHF	TGTGCCAGCAGCCAAGACGGGGGCAATCAGCCCCAGCATTTT
.	TRBV25-1	15	TRBJ2-5	.	CASSDPQRLWETQYF	TGTGCCAGCAGTGACCCCCAGCGTTTGTGGGAGACCCAGTACTTC
TRBD1	TRBV18	15	TRBJ2-7	.	CASSRGTGGTYEQYF	TGTGCCAGCTCACGGGGGACAGGAGGGACCTACGAGCAGTACTTC
.	TRBV2	16	TRBJ2-7	.	CASSEAPGLPAYEQYF	TGTGCCAGCAGTGAAGCGCCGGGACTGCCAGCCTACGAGCAGTACTTC
.	TRBV6-1	14	TRBJ2-2	once	CASRVYRLTGELFF	TGTGCCAGCAGGGTCTACCGCCTCACCGGGGAGCTGTTTTTT
.	TRBV7-3	15	TRBJ1-6	.	CASSLFGGDLGPLHF	TGTGCCAGCAGCTTATTTGGGGGGGATCTAGGCCCCCTCCACTTT
TRBD1	TRBV6-6	16	TRBJ1-2	.	CASSYSPGQADYGYTF	TGTGCCAGCAGTTACTCTCCGGGACAGGCTGACTATGGCTACACCTTC
TRBD2	TRBV19	15	TRBJ2-3	.	CASSILGLAGDTQYF	TGTGCCAGTAGTATTTTGGGACTAGCGGGCGATACGCAGTATTTT
TRBD1	TRBV27	12	TRBJ1-6	.	CASRGGNSPLHF	TGTGCCAGTCGAGGGGGCAATTCACCCCTCCACTTT
.	TRBV6-1	13	TRBJ2-7	.	CAGGIGSLYEQYF	TGTGCCGGGGGCATAGGGTCCCTCTACGAGCAGTACTTC
TRBD1	TRBV18	14	TRBJ1-2	.	CASSLDRDGYGYTF	TGTGCCAGCTCACTCGACAGGGATGGCTATGGCTACACCTTC
.	TRBV5-6	15	TRBJ1-5	.	CASSLAMQGWQPQHF	TGTGCCAGCAGCTTGGCCATGCAGGGGTGGCAGCCCCAGCATTTT
.	TRBV6-5	15	TRBJ2-1	.	CASSYGGEAYNEQFF	TGTGCCAGCAGTTACGGCGGGGAAGCCTACAATGAGCAGTTCTTC
TRBD1	TRBV6-5	15	TRBJ2-1	.	CASSRRDRGYNEQFF	TGTGCCAGCAGTCGACGGGACAGGGGCTACAATGAGCAGTTCTTC
.	TRBV2	15	TRBJ1-5	.	CASNRDNISNQPQHF	TGTGCCAGCAACCGGGACAACATTAGCAATCAGCCCCAGCATTTT
TRBD1	TRBV7-2	11	TRBJ2-7	.	CASSQDRTTLF	TGTGCCAGCAGTCAGGACAGGACGACGCTCTTC
.	TRBV29-1	13	TRBJ1-2	few	CSVDDGNSGGYTF	TGCAGCGTTGACGACGGAAATTCAGGTGGCTACACCTTC
.	TRBV9	13	TRBJ1-2	.	CASKDSANYGYTF	TGTGCCAGCAAGGACAGCGCTAACTATGGCTACACCTTC
TRBD1	TRBV7-2	15	TRBJ1-2	.	CASSPDGTGGYGYTF	TGTGCCAGCAGCCCCGACGGGACAGGCGGCTATGGCTACACCTTC
.	TRBV7-9	15	TRBJ2-3	.	CASSLRDSSTDTQYF	TGTGCCAGCAGCCTCCGGGACTCCAGCACAGATACGCAGTATTTT
TRBD1	TRBV6-1	14	TRBJ2-1	.	CASKGDRGMNEQFF	TGTGCCAGCAAGGGGGACAGGGGGATGAATGAGCAGTTCTTC
.	TRBV21-1	16	TRBJ1-2	.	CASSKKLLSANYGYTF	TGTGCCAGCAGCAAAAAGTTACTCTCTGCCAACTATGGCTACACCTTC
TRBD2	TRBV7-2	15	TRBJ2-7	.	CASSFGTSGSYEQYF	TGTGCCAGCAGCTTCGGGACTAGCGGGAGCTACGAGCAGTACTTC
TRBD2	TRBV5-8	16	TRBJ2-5	.	CASSPWLAELQETQYF	TGTGCCAGCAGCCCCTGGCTAGCGGAGCTTCAAGAGACCCAGTACTTC
.	TRBV18	12	TRBJ1-5	.	CASSPSDQPQHF	TGTGCCAGCTCACCCTCCGATCAGCCCCAGCATTTT
.	TRBV29-1	14	TRBJ1-2	.	CSVEDVAETYGYTF	TGCAGCGTTGAAGATGTGGCGGAAACCTATGGCTACACCTTC